The clone carrying this T cell receptor beta chain was recorded only once. This sample was included in a study of shared clonotypes between healthy human individuals. The wider study: A couple of female and a few male donors aged 18 to 49 were enrolled.

J gave up 6 bases and V 4 bases, and 6 bases lay outside the gene matches. CDR1 MNHEY and CDR2 SMNVEV come from the germline V gene (reference sequence). The CDR3 runs to 15 residues. TCRdb's copy holds only in-frame clones and misses some; the assay was immunoSEQ multiplex PCR. Of roughly 2.6 million clones in the sample, approximately 94% are singletons; the top ten hold about 0.13%. The receptor was derived from a man between 18 and 35 years old in good health. The specimen was naive CD4+ T cells sorted from blood. Subset specified: CD45RA+ positively selected. The chain combines TRBV27 with TRBJ2-3; 11 nucleotides agree with TRBD2. CDR3 loop: CASSWGTSGTDTQYF. The CDR3 bases are TGTGCCAGCAGTTGGGGGACTAGCGGTACGGATACGCAGTATTTT.